The rows below give T cell receptor beta chains drawn from one sample of a study of blood T cell repertoires in COVID-19. Measured with immunoSEQ multiplex PCR; TCRdb has only the in-frame clones, and not every one. The table has tens of thousands of clones, approximately 85% seen once; the top ten hold just over 3%. The specimen was peripheral blood. The receptor set was obtained from an elderly woman with COVID-19, enrolled during active disease. CDR3s include the opening cysteine and the closing phenylalanine or tryptophan. Fields, in order: CDR3 protein, CDR3 DNA, CDR3 length, V gene, J gene, clone size, D gene. The D gene is left open where the match is weak. The size of a clone is reported for some rows only, either as once, few or many, or as a class for expanded clones.

CDR3: CASSYGAGTQETQYF
DNA: TGTGCCAGCAGTTACGGAGCGGGGACTCAAGAGACCCAGTACTTC
length: 15
V: TRBV6-6
J: TRBJ2-5
size: .
D: TRBD2

CDR3: CASSPTALGQGEQFF
DNA: TGTGCCAGCAGCCCCACGGCTCTGGGGCAGGGCGAGCAGTTCTTC
length: 15
V: TRBV9
J: TRBJ2-1
size: .
D: .

CDR3: CASGTSGGPSYNEQFF
DNA: TGTGCCAGCGGGACTAGCGGGGGACCCTCTTACAATGAGCAGTTCTTC
length: 16
V: TRBV9
J: TRBJ2-1
size: .
D: TRBD2

CDR3: CASSEWTSAEQYF
DNA: TGCGCCAGCAGTGAGTGGACAAGTGCCGAGCAGTACTTC
length: 13
V: TRBV10-2
J: TRBJ2-7
size: .
D: .

CDR3: CASSSGTGGIAGNTIYF
DNA: TGTGCCAGCAGTTCCGGGACAGGGGGTATTGCTGGAAACACCATATATTTT
length: 17
V: TRBV27
J: TRBJ1-3
size: .
D: TRBD1

CDR3: CAWSDKRTATNTEAFF
DNA: TGTGCCTGGAGTGATAAACGGACAGCTACGAACACTGAAGCTTTCTTT
length: 16
V: TRBV30
J: TRBJ1-1
size: .
D: .

CDR3: CASRRTESNQPQHF
DNA: TGTGCCAGCAGACGGACAGAAAGCAATCAGCCCCAGCATTTT
length: 14
V: TRBV6-5
J: TRBJ1-5
size: .
D: .

CDR3: CASSSRGGGYGYTF
DNA: TGTGCCAGCAGCTCCAGGGGAGGGGGTTATGGCTACACCTTC
length: 14
V: TRBV2
J: TRBJ1-2
size: once
D: .

CDR3: CATSDLASGIGGETQYF
DNA: TGTGCCACCAGTGATTTGGCTAGCGGGATTGGGGGAGAGACCCAGTACTTC
length: 17
V: TRBV24-1
J: TRBJ2-5
size: .
D: TRBD2

CDR3: CASSPVPDTEAFF
DNA: TGTGCCAGCTCACCAGTCCCAGACACTGAAGCTTTCTTT
length: 13
V: TRBV18
J: TRBJ1-1
size: .
D: .

CDR3: CASSIGGDTPLHF
DNA: TGTGCCAGTAGTATTGGAGGCGATACACCCCTCCACTTT
length: 13
V: TRBV19
J: TRBJ1-6
size: .
D: .

CDR3: CASGGDANYGYTF
DNA: TGTGCCAGCGGAGGGGACGCTAACTATGGCTACACCTTC
length: 13
V: TRBV2
J: TRBJ1-2
size: .
D: .

CDR3: CASSVGRVVATNEKLFF
DNA: TGTGCCAGCAGCGTAGGACGGGTAGTTGCAACTAATGAAAAACTGTTTTTT
length: 17
V: TRBV9
J: TRBJ1-4
size: .
D: .

CDR3: CASSGEGLGTEAFF
DNA: TGCGCCAGCAGCGGGGAGGGGTTGGGCACTGAAGCTTTCTTT
length: 14
V: TRBV5-1
J: TRBJ1-1
size: .
D: .

CDR3: CASSYWGPSLDYTF
DNA: TGTGCCAGCAGTTACTGGGGGCCCTCTCTCGACTACACCTTC
length: 14
V: TRBV6-2/TRBV6-3
J: TRBJ1-2
size: .
D: .

CDR3: CASSPPTGTPNTGELFF
DNA: TGTGCCAGCTCACCACCCACCGGGACACCGAACACCGGGGAGCTGTTTTTT
length: 17
V: TRBV18
J: TRBJ2-2
size: .
D: .

CDR3: CASSPLDRGGGYTF
DNA: TGTGCCAGCTCACCCCTGGACAGGGGCGGCGGCTACACCTTC
length: 14
V: TRBV18
J: TRBJ1-2
size: .
D: TRBD1

CDR3: CASSYTPPRDRVFYEQYF
DNA: TGTGCCAGCAGTTACACCCCCCCACGGGACAGGGTTTTCTACGAGCAGTACTTC
length: 18
V: TRBV6-2/TRBV6-3
J: TRBJ2-7
size: .
D: TRBD1

CDR3: CASSPTVNSPLHF
DNA: TGTGCCAGCAGCCCTACGGTGAATTCACCCCTCCACTTT
length: 13
V: TRBV9
J: TRBJ1-6
size: .
D: .

CDR3: CASSRPGPSYNEQFF
DNA: TGCGCCAGCAGCCGACCAGGGCCCTCCTACAATGAGCAGTTCTTC
length: 15
V: TRBV4-3
J: TRBJ2-1
size: .
D: .

CDR3: CASSTRDRGNYGYTF
DNA: TGTGCCAGTAGTACTCGGGACAGGGGGAACTATGGCTACACCTTC
length: 15
V: TRBV19
J: TRBJ1-2
size: .
D: TRBD1

CDR3: CASRRQGSSSYNSPLHF
DNA: TGTGCCAGCAGAAGACAGGGGTCGAGCTCCTATAATTCACCCCTCCACTTT
length: 17
V: TRBV7-8
J: TRBJ1-6
size: .
D: TRBD1

CDR3: CASSLVGWGPLTVEAFF
DNA: TGTGCCAGCAGCTTAGTAGGTTGGGGCCCCCTCACGGTTGAAGCTTTCTTT
length: 17
V: TRBV7-6
J: TRBJ1-1
size: .
D: .

CDR3: CASSPRVGQENNEQFF
DNA: TGTGCCAGCTCACCACGGGTTGGACAGGAGAACAATGAGCAGTTCTTC
length: 16
V: TRBV18
J: TRBJ2-1
size: .
D: TRBD1

CDR3: CASSDSFRKSTDTQYF
DNA: TGTGCCAGCAGTGACTCCTTCAGGAAAAGCACAGATACGCAGTATTTT
length: 16
V: TRBV6-4
J: TRBJ2-3
size: .
D: .

CDR3: CASSREGQPQHF
DNA: TGTGCCAGCAGCCGGGAGGGACAGCCCCAGCATTTT
length: 12
V: TRBV7-9
J: TRBJ1-5
size: once
D: .

CDR3: CAWSPWTGPTGTGELFF
DNA: TGTGCCTGGAGTCCCTGGACAGGGCCGACGGGCACCGGGGAGCTGTTTTTT
length: 17
V: TRBV30
J: TRBJ2-2
size: .
D: TRBD1

CDR3: CASSSRDRSKYF
DNA: TGTGCCAGCTCATCCCGGGACAGGTCCAAGTACTTC
length: 12
V: TRBV18
J: TRBJ2-4
size: .
D: TRBD1

CDR3: CASSRGWLAGFDEQFF
DNA: TGTGCCAGCTCACGTGGGTGGCTAGCGGGTTTCGATGAGCAGTTCTTC
length: 16
V: TRBV18
J: TRBJ2-1
size: .
D: TRBD2

CDR3: CASSQTRFSGNTIYF
DNA: TGTGCCAGCAGCCAAACGAGGTTCTCTGGAAACACCATATATTTT
length: 15
V: TRBV9
J: TRBJ1-3
size: few
D: .

CDR3: CATRGQLNEQFF
DNA: TGTGCCACCCGCGGGCAGCTTAATGAGCAGTTCTTC
length: 12
V: TRBV2
J: TRBJ2-1
size: .
D: .

CDR3: CASSLTAGAQAFF
DNA: TGTGCCAGCAGCTTAACGGCAGGGGCCCAAGCTTTCTTT
length: 13
V: TRBV7-3
J: TRBJ1-1
size: .
D: .

CDR3: CSVSGLGSSEQYF
DNA: TGCAGCGTGAGCGGCCTGGGCTCCAGCGAGCAGTACTTC
length: 13
V: TRBV29-1
J: TRBJ2-7
size: .
D: .

CDR3: CASSDRGLPEKLFF
DNA: TGTGCCAGCTCAGACAGGGGGCTACCTGAAAAACTGTTTTTT
length: 14
V: TRBV18
J: TRBJ1-4
size: .
D: TRBD1

CDR3: CASRVAGGKGYEQYF
DNA: TGTGCCAGCAGAGTAGCGGGAGGTAAGGGCTACGAGCAGTACTTC
length: 15
V: TRBV27
J: TRBJ2-7
size: .
D: TRBD2

CDR3: CASSSGVVGTKNIQYF
DNA: TGCGCCAGCAGCTCGGGGGTGGTGGGCACCAAAAACATTCAGTACTTC
length: 16
V: TRBV5-1
J: TRBJ2-4
size: .
D: .

CDR3: CASSKQGFEQYF
DNA: TGTGCCAGCAGTAAACAGGGGTTCGAGCAGTACTTC
length: 12
V: TRBV2
J: TRBJ2-7
size: .
D: TRBD1

CDR3: CAWSQGTYEQYF
DNA: TGTGCCTGGAGTCAGGGAACCTACGAGCAGTACTTC
length: 12
V: TRBV30
J: TRBJ2-7
size: .
D: .

CDR3: CSVGQGYGYGYTF
DNA: TGCAGCGTTGGTCAGGGTTACGGCTATGGCTACACCTTC
length: 13
V: TRBV29-1
J: TRBJ1-2
size: .
D: .

CDR3: CASSLITGGPGELFF
DNA: TGTGCCAGCAGTTTGATAACAGGGGGCCCCGGGGAGCTGTTTTTT
length: 15
V: TRBV2
J: TRBJ2-2
size: once
D: TRBD1

CDR3: CASSQGSRASRQFF
DNA: TGTGCCAGCAGCCAAGGTTCGCGGGCTAGCCGGCAGTTCTTC
length: 14
V: TRBV3-1/TRBV3-2
J: TRBJ2-1
size: few
D: .

CDR3: CASSGGLAGDEQFF
DNA: TGCGCCAGCAGTGGAGGACTAGCGGGGGATGAGCAGTTCTTC
length: 14
V: TRBV10-2
J: TRBJ2-1
size: once
D: TRBD2

CDR3: CASSGQNSYNEQFF
DNA: TGCGCCAGCAGCGGGCAGAACTCCTACAATGAGCAGTTCTTC
length: 14
V: TRBV5-1
J: TRBJ2-1
size: .
D: .

CDR3: CASSVQGNEKLFF
DNA: TGTGCCAGCAGTGTACAGGGTAATGAAAAACTGTTTTTT
length: 13
V: TRBV2
J: TRBJ1-4
size: .
D: .

CDR3: CATSLHAGQTQYF
DNA: TGTGCCACCAGTCTGCATGCGGGGCAGACCCAGTACTTC
length: 13
V: TRBV15
J: TRBJ2-5
size: .
D: .

CDR3: CSASSSSAEQYF
DNA: TGCAGTGCTAGTAGTTCAAGCGCCGAGCAGTACTTC
length: 12
V: TRBV20-1
J: TRBJ2-7
size: once
D: .

CDR3: CASSPSGDPDTQYF
DNA: TGTGCCAGCTCACCCTCGGGGGATCCAGATACGCAGTATTTT
length: 14
V: TRBV18
J: TRBJ2-3
size: .
D: .

CDR3: CASSYFGRGVSYNEQFF
DNA: TGTGCCAGCAGTTACTTTGGCAGGGGGGTTTCCTACAATGAGCAGTTCTTC
length: 17
V: TRBV6-2/TRBV6-3
J: TRBJ2-1
size: .
D: .

CDR3: CASKQSEVTQYF
DNA: TGTGCCAGCAAACAGTCGGAGGTGACCCAGTACTTC
length: 12
V: TRBV2
J: TRBJ2-5
size: .
D: .